This TCR beta chain is from a study of cytomegalovirus exposure and HLA in healthy donors. This clone was seen only a few times. The antigen remains unidentified. Findings and limits, study-wide: Most TCR sequences were seen very rarely across donors, but some public TCRs occurred in many.

In the PCR, 60 Vbeta and 13 Jbeta primers were used. Sequenced by immunoSEQ multiplex PCR; TCRdb stores in-frame clones only, minus some. Of roughly 100,000 clones listed, approximately 81% are singletons. CDR1 and CDR2 from the germline V gene are WNHNN and SYGVQD (reference sequence). The V and J ends lost 6 bases and 6 bases, in that order; junction bases with no gene match: 6. The CDR3 runs to 14 residues. This chain connects TRBV10-1 to TRBJ2-2; TRBD1 matches 8 bases. Material: PBMCs. The receptor was derived from a man aged 25 to 40 in good health and CMV-seronegative. CDR3 sequence: CASRLDRVSGELFF. For the CDR3, the DNA is TGCGCCAGCAGATTGGACAGGGTATCCGGGGAGCTGTTTTTT.